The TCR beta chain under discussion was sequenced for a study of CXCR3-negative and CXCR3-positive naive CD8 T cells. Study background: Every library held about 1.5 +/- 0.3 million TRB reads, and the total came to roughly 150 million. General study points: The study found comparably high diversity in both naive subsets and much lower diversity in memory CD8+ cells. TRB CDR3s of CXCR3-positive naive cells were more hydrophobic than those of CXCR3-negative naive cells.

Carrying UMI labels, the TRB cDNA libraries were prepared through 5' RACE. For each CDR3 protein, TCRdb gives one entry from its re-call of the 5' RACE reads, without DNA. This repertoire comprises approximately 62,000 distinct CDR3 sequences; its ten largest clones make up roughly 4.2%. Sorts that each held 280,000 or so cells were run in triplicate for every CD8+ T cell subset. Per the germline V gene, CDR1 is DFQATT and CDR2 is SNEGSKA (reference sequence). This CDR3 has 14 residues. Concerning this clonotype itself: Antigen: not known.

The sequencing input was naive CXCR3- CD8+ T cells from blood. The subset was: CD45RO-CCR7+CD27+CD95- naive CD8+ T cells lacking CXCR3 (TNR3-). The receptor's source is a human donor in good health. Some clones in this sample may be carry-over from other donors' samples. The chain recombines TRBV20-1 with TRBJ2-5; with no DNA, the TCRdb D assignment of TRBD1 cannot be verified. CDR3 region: CSARTGTHQETQYF.